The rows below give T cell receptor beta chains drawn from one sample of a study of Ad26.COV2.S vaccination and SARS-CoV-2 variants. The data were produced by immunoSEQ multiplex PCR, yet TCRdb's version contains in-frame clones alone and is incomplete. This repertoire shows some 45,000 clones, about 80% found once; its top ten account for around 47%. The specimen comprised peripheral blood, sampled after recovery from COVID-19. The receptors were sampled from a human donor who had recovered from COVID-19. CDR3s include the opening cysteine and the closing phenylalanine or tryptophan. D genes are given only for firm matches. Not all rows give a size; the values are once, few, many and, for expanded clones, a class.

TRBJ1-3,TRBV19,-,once,CASSIKGSGNTIYF,TGTGCCAGTAGTATAAAAGGGAGTGGAAACACCATATATTTT
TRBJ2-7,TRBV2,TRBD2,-,CAGSGTSDEQYF,TGTGCCGGCTCCGGGACTAGCGACGAGCAGTACTTC
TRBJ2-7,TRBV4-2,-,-,CASSQEVSYEQYF,TGTGCCAGCAGCCAAGAGGTGTCCTACGAGCAGTACTTC
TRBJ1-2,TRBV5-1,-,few,CASSSDSYGYTF,TGCGCCAGCAGCTCCGATAGCTATGGCTACACCTTC
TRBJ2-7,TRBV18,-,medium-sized,CASSRESAGEQYF,TGTGCCAGCTCAAGGGAGTCCGCGGGGGAGCAGTACTTC
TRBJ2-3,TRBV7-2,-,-,CASSPGLATDTQYF,TGTGCCAGCAGCCCGGGACTTGCCACAGATACGCAGTATTTT
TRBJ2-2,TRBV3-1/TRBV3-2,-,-,CASSLGNTGELFF,TGTGCCAGCAGCCTAGGGAACACCGGGGAGCTGTTTTTT
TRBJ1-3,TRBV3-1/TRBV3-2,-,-,CAVRSSGNTIYF,TGTGCCGTCCGGAGTTCTGGAAACACCATATATTTT
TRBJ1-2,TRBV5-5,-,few,CASSPGPAIIFTF,TGTGCCAGCAGTCCCGGGCCCGCAATAATTTTCACCTTC
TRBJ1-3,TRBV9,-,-,CASSVDLDSGNTIYF,TGTGCCAGCAGCGTAGACTTGGACAGTGGAAACACCATATATTTT
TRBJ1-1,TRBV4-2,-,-,CASSQDGGETFF,TGTGCCAGCAGCCAAGATGGAGGGGAGACTTTCTTT
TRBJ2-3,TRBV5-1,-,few,CASSLGAGSTDTQYF,TGCGCCAGCAGCTTGGGGGCAGGGAGCACAGATACGCAGTATTTT
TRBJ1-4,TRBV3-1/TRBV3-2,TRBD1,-,CASSLQGWGEKLFF,TGTGCCAGCAGCCTACAGGGGTGGGGTGAAAAACTGTTTTTT
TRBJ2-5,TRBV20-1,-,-,CSASKPAGTQYF,TGCAGTGCTAGTAAACCCGCGGGGACCCAGTACTTC
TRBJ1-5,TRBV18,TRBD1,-,CASSPAWDRDPGRPQHF,TGTGCCAGCTCACCTGCTTGGGACAGGGACCCGGGGAGGCCCCAGCATTTT
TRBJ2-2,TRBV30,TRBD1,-,CAWISSDRDTGELFF,TGTGCCTGGATTTCCTCGGACAGGGACACCGGGGAGCTGTTTTTT
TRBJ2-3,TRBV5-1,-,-,CASSPGHLGDTQYF,TGCGCCAGCAGCCCGGGACACCTTGGGGATACGCAGTATTTT
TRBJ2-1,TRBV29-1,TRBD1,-,CSVEGRYRGKAYNEQFF,TGCAGCGTTGAAGGTCGTTACAGGGGGAAGGCCTACAATGAGCAGTTCTTC
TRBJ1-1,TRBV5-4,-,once,CASRGGATMNTEAFF,TGTGCCAGCAGAGGGGGAGCTACAATGAACACTGAAGCTTTCTTT
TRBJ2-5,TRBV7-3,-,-,CASSLTPWETQYF,TGTGCCAGCAGCTTAACCCCCTGGGAGACCCAGTACTTC